Listed below are T cell receptor beta chains from one sample, sequenced in a study of cytomegalovirus exposure and HLA in healthy donors. Assay: immunoSEQ multiplex PCR; the TCRdb copy retains only in-frame clones and omits some. The sample shows fewer than 120,000 clones, more than 75% of them seen only once. The sample was PBMCs. The receptors were gathered from a woman aged 25-40 years in good health and CMV-seropositive. The CDR3 runs from the conserved cysteine through the conserved F or W. The order of the fields is clone size, CDR3 length, D gene, J gene, V gene, CDR3 protein, CDR3 DNA. A D gene is named only where the DNA matches it firmly. Rows may omit the clone size; those that give it use once, few, many or a size class.

few	15	.	TRBJ1-5	TRBV4-3	CASSQTFGTNQPQHF	TGCGCCAGCAGCCAAACTTTCGGGACAAATCAGCCCCAGCATTTT
.	16	.	TRBJ2-2	TRBV14	CASSLGSGPFAGELFF	TGTGCCAGCAGCCTTGGGAGTGGGCCCTTTGCCGGGGAGCTGTTTTTT
.	16	TRBD2	TRBJ2-1	TRBV29-1	CSASGGASGRGNEQFF	TGCAGCGCCTCAGGGGGGGCTAGCGGGAGGGGCAATGAGCAGTTCTTC
.	14	.	TRBJ2-2	TRBV7-2	CASTLSPTNGELFF	TGTGCCAGCACCCTCTCTCCCACAAATGGGGAGCTGTTTTTT
.	14	.	TRBJ2-7	TRBV7-9	CASSLAGVFYEQYF	TGTGCCAGCAGCTTAGCCGGGGTGTTTTACGAGCAGTACTTC
.	15	.	TRBJ1-2	TRBV2	CASSAIQGAKYGYTF	TGTGCCAGCAGTGCAATACAGGGTGCCAAATATGGCTACACCTTC
once	14	.	TRBJ1-2	TRBV9	CASSVESGSYGYTF	TGTGCCAGCAGCGTAGAATCTGGGAGCTATGGCTACACCTTC
once	15	TRBD1	TRBJ2-7	TRBV27	CASSFRTGAMYEQYF	TGTGCCAGCAGTTTCCGGACAGGGGCTATGTACGAGCAGTACTTC
.	14	.	TRBJ1-4	TRBV27	CASSFSRSNEKLFF	TGTGCCAGCAGTTTTTCGCGGTCTAATGAAAAACTGTTTTTT
once	16	TRBD1	TRBJ2-7	TRBV11-2	CASSSSGTGRAYEQYF	TGTGCCAGCAGCTCCTCCGGGACAGGGAGAGCCTACGAGCAGTACTTC
.	15	TRBD1	TRBJ1-4	TRBV28	CASSSQTGINEKLFF	TGTGCCAGCAGTTCGCAGACAGGGATTAATGAAAAACTGTTTTTT